The sample holds many counts of the clone carrying this T cell receptor beta chain. What it binds is not known. This CDR3 is 13 amino acids long. Looked up from germline, CDR1 is PRHDT and CDR2 is FYEKMQ (reference sequence). Trimming left V 5 bases short and J 5 bases short, with 12 bases between. cDNA molecules, individually, were tagged with unique molecular identifiers. TCRdb used MiXCR to reprocess the 5' RACE reads, holding one entry per CDR3 protein. The sample consists of 70,000 or so distinct CDR3 sequences, 10% of them appearing once. This sample was taken from a study of early T cells in non-severe SARS-CoV-2 infection. Study-wide context: Whole-blood bulk RNA, unsorted, was sequenced, and chains were unpaired. Findings and limits, study-wide: VDJdb-based matching was biased toward anti-spike CD8 responses and missed private and CD4 specificities.

The TCR comes from an adult who was a healthcare worker with PCR-confirmed SARS-CoV-2 infection or an uninfected control (not recorded which). The sample here was whole blood, taken at baseline. The chain employs TRBV13 and TRBJ1-1; perhaps TRBD1 as D (5 bases). The CDR3 DNA follows: TGTGCCAGCAGCCCCCACGGGGGAACTGAAGCTTTCTTT. Protein: CASSPHGGTEAFF. Looking up the rest from reference TRBV13 and TRBJ1-1 gives the full variable domain: AAGVIQSPRHLIKEKRETATLKCYPIPRHDTVYWYQQGPGQDPQFLISFYEKMQSDKGSIPDRFSAQQFSDYHSELNMSSLELGDSALYFCASSPHGGTEAFFGQGTRLTVV.